This TCR beta chain was sequenced for a study of cytomegalovirus exposure and HLA in healthy donors. The assay was immunoSEQ multiplex PCR, and TCRdb's table has in-frame clones only and misses some. The data hold about 73,000 clones, with approximately 90% observed a single time. Regarding the study as a whole: According to a subsequent analysis, TCR clusters from the first cohort were inclined to appear together in the 90 to 150 validation repertoires. Listed as cytomegalovirus-associated were 150 to 200 TCR beta chains. Most TCRs appeared rarely, but some public TCRs recurred in many donors.

After removal of 5 bases from V and 3 bases from J, the junction contained 2 bases not matched to a gene. Germline CDR1 is MNHEY and CDR2 is SMNVEV (reference sequence). The CDR3 is made up of 14 amino acids. Regarding this clone: Its antigen is still unknown.

The TCR sequence derives from a woman in her late teens or twenties in good health and CMV-seropositive. Sequencing input: PBMCs. The chain uses TRBV27 and TRBJ2-1, with 9 positions matching TRBD1. CDR3: CASSPGQGYNEQFF. The CDR3 DNA reads as TGTGCCAGCAGTCCGGGACAGGGCTACAATGAGCAGTTCTTC.